This TCR beta chain was captured by sequencing in a study of blood T cell repertoires in COVID-19. Whole-study context: COVID-19 samples collected from the United States, Italy and Spain covered acute and convalescent phases. Nucleic acid was either cDNA or gDNA, and it came from T cells, B-cell-depleted T cells, or PBMCs.

Authors' methods: Reference gene primer amplification yielded estimated nucleated cell counts. Method: immunoSEQ multiplex PCR; TCRdb's copy keeps in-frame clones and lacks some. V and J calls and clone size are copied from that table; D and trimming were computed from the DNA. The profile covers about 280,000 clones, with 85% appearing a single time and around 2.5% taken by the ten largest. The receptor was derived from a woman aged 45 to 65 who had recovered from COVID-19. Sequencing was done on a sample of PBMCs or T cells enriched from blood (not recorded which).

Written as DNA, the CDR3 is TGTGCCAGTAGTATAGATTATCGGGCTCGCCCGGGGAAGTTCTTC. It is translated as CASSIDYRARPGKFF. The chain carries TRBV19 and TRBJ2-1, with D maybe TRBD2 (5 bases). The CDR3 spans 15 residues. Trimming cost V 0 bases and J 14 bases, with 20 bases left between them. Germline values: CDR1 LNHDA, CDR2 SQIVND (reference sequence).